Included here is one T cell receptor (beta chain) sequence, with context. Trimming shortened V by 3 bases and J by 5 bases, and 10 bases separated the two germline ends. The CDR3 is made up of 14 amino acids. CDR1 and CDR2 from the germline V gene are LNHDA and SQIVND (reference sequence). The data are from a study of blood T cell repertoires in COVID-19. Study details: COVID-19 samples collected from the United States, Italy and Spain covered acute and convalescent phases. Sample material is recorded as cDNA or gDNA derived from T cells, B-cell-depleted T cells, or PBMCs.

Per the study methods: Researchers report that nucleated cell counts were estimated from reference gene primer amplification. Libraries were prepared by immunoSEQ multiplex PCR; TCRdb keeps only in-frame clonotypes and omits some of them. Clonal size and the V and J genes are those of that table, whereas D and trimming came from the DNA. The sample consists of 70,000 to 85,000 clones, 65% to 85% of them appearing once. The origin of this receptor is an elderly man with active or convalescent COVID-19. The sequencing input was peripheral blood. V usage is TRBV19 and J usage is TRBJ1-4; D is uncertain. The CDR3 is CASSIKLENEKLFF. Here the CDR3 DNA reads TGTGCCAGTAGTATTAAGCTAGAGAATGAAAAACTGTTTTTT. Looking up the rest from reference TRBV19 and TRBJ1-4 gives the full variable domain: DGGITQSPKYLFRKEGQNVTLSCEQNLNHDAMYWYRQDPGQGLRLIYYSQIVNDFQKGDIAEGYSVSREKKESFPLTVTSAQKNPTAFYLCASSIKLENEKLFFGSGTQLSVL.